The 31 T cell receptor beta chains reported below all come from one sample, sequenced in a study of cytomegalovirus exposure and HLA in healthy donors. PCR was performed using 60 Vbeta and 13 Jbeta primers. Produced via immunoSEQ multiplex PCR; TCRdb's table is partial and in-frame only. The table records some 71,000 clones, about 78% of them present only once. Specimen: PBMCs. The receptor source for this set is a man between 18 and 29 years old in good health and CMV-seronegative.

The rearrangement links TRBV6-6 to TRBJ2-7; 9 bases agree with TRBD2. Germline CDR1 reads MNHNY; CDR2 reads SVGAGI (reference sequence). The V segment lost 6 bases and the J segment 5 bases; nucleotides outside the gene matches: 5. This CDR3 is built from 13 residues. The DNA for the CDR3 is TGTGCCAGCAGCGCTAGCGGGGACCACGAGCAGTACTTC. It encodes CASSASGDHEQYF.

This chain links TRBV5-1 with TRBJ2-5; 12 bases fit TRBD1. This CDR3 spans 15 amino acids. From germline, CDR1 is SGHRS and CDR2 YFSETQ. Losses at the gene ends were 3 bases for V and 5 bases for J; bases not matched to a gene: 5. The chain's CDR3 is CASSWGDRGLETQYF. The CDR3 DNA sequence: TGCGCCAGCAGCTGGGGGGACAGGGGGCTTGAGACCCAGTACTTC.

This chain joins TRBV4-3 and TRBJ1-6; a possible D gene is TRBD1 (5 bases). Germline loops: CDR1 LGHNA, CDR2 YSLEER. The V gene lost 1 base and the J gene lost 6 bases, with 10 bases spanning the gap. CDR3 length equals 15 residues. The CDR3, as DNA: TGCGCCAGCAGCCAAGCTGACAGCCCTAATTCACCCCTCCACTTT. It encodes CASSQADSPNSPLHF.

This rearrangement joins TRBV9 to TRBJ2-2; D is unclear. The V and J ends lost 1 base and 0 bases respectively, with 7 bases between them. The CDR3 runs 15 residues. The germline V gene has CDR1 SGDLS and CDR2 YYNGEE. This chain's CDR3 is CASSVSDTNTGELFF. DNA of the CDR3: TGTGCCAGCAGCGTATCAGACACGAACACCGGGGAGCTGTTTTTT. The full variable domain, completed using reference TRBV9 and TRBJ2-2, is DSGVTQTPKHLITATGQRVTLRCSPRSGDLSVYWYQQSLDQGLQFLIQYYNGEERAKGNILERFSAQQFPDLHSELNLSSLELGDSALYFCASSVSDTNTGELFFGEGSRLTVL.

This clone was detected only once. V is TRBV2 and J is TRBJ1-2; D gene ambiguous. Germline CDR1 and CDR2: SNHLY and FYNNEI. V was pared by 2 bases and J by 3 bases, with 10 bases between. The CDR3 spans 14 residues. The chain's CDR3 is CASSESEEYYGYTF. CDR3 coding DNA: TGTGCCAGCAGTGAATCGGAGGAATACTATGGCTACACCTTC.

This chain's CDR3 is CASSISGGAYGYTF. CDR3 nucleotide sequence: TGTGCCAGTAGTATATCAGGGGGCGCCTATGGCTACACCTTC. V gene TRBV19 combines with J gene TRBJ1-2, with 8 bases matching TRBD1. Germline loops: CDR1 LNHDA, CDR2 SQIVND (reference sequence). Losses at the gene ends were 2 bases for V and 4 bases for J; bases not matched to a gene: 3. CDR3 length: 14 residues.

The rearrangement uses TRBV5-1 and TRBJ1-6, with D tentatively TRBD1 (5 bases). Trimming removed 4 bases at V and 14 bases at J, with 25 bases between. This CDR3 comprises 16 residues. Germline V gene lookup returns CDR1 SGHRS and CDR2 YFSETQ. The CDR3 DNA follows: TGCGCCAGCAGCCTTCTAGGTCCCGGGACTGGTCAGTCCCTCCACTTT. Translated, it gives CASSLLGPGTGQSLHF.

The V gene is TRBV19, the J gene TRBJ1-3, with 9 bases matching TRBD1. With 6 bases clipped from V and 0 bases from J, the junction kept 12 bases outside the gene matches. Looked up from germline, CDR1 is LNHDA and CDR2 is SQIVND (reference sequence). This CDR3 comprises 18 residues. DNA of the CDR3: TGTGCCAGTAGCCCTACCGGGACAGGGATAGGCTCTGGAAACACCATATATTTT. Translation: CASSPTGTGIGSGNTIYF.

The CDR3 sequence: CASSRRQLGPASETQYF. CDR3 sequence (DNA): TGTGCCAGCAGCCGGCGACAGCTTGGACCCGCATCAGAGACCCAGTACTTC. The V gene is TRBV11-1, the J gene TRBJ2-5; tentative D call: TRBD1 (5 bases). The CDR3 spans 17 residues. The V end was cut by 5 bases, the J end by 4 bases, with 23 bases between. The germline V gene encodes CDR1 SGHAT and CDR2 FQDESV (reference sequence).

This chain joins TRBV18 and TRBJ2-1; 9 positions agree with TRBD2. This CDR3 has 15 amino acids. Trimming cost V 3 bases and J 6 bases; bases outside gene matches: 6. Germline CDR1 is KGHSH and CDR2 is LQKENI. Here the CDR3 reads CASSPLAGRGNEQFF. For the CDR3, the DNA is TGTGCCAGCTCACCGCTAGCGGGGAGGGGCAATGAGCAGTTCTTC.

This sequence joins TRBV6-1 and TRBJ2-1, with 14 bases aligning to TRBD2. V gave up 4 bases and J gave up 5 bases; unmatched junction bases: 10. The CDR3 totals 18 residues. Germline V gene data show CDR1 as MNHNS and CDR2 as SASEGT. The CDR3 region is CASSAPRLAGGRNNEQFF. The CDR3 DNA reads as TGTGCCAGCAGTGCCCCAAGACTAGCGGGGGGGCGGAACAATGAGCAGTTCTTC.

This clone was seen a single time. The rearrangement uses TRBV5-1 and TRBJ2-5; 9 nucleotides align to TRBD1. Germline V gene data show CDR1 as SGHRS and CDR2 as YFSETQ. Unmatched junction bases numbered 8, after V lost 2 bases and J lost 9 bases. This CDR3 has 14 residues. The chain's CDR3 is CASSFRDRDSAQYF. The CDR3, as DNA: TGCGCCAGCAGCTTTCGGGACAGGGACAGTGCCCAGTACTTC.

The CDR3 loop reads CASSPRQGDTIYF. The CDR3 DNA follows: TGTGCCAGCTCTCCTCGACAGGGTGACACCATATATTTT. The chain combines TRBV18 with TRBJ1-3, with TRBD1 identical over 7 bases. Trimming removed 6 bases from V and 8 bases from J; junction bases left unmatched: 7. Germline V CDR1 and CDR2: KGHSH, LQKENI. There are 13 residues in the CDR3.

This clone was picked up a small number of times. CDR3 bases: TGTGCCATCAGTTTGGACAGAAATAATTCACCCCTCCACTTT. As protein: CAISLDRNNSPLHF. The V call is TRBV10-3, the J call TRBJ1-6; tentative D call: TRBD1 (6 bases). This CDR3 has 14 amino acids. V was clipped by 5 bases and J by 5 bases, with 10 bases between them. Germline V CDR1 and CDR2: ENHRY, SYGVKD.

The rearrangement links TRBV5-1 to TRBJ1-1, with 7 bases that match TRBD1. The germline gives CDR1 SGHRS, CDR2 YFSETQ. The CDR3 spans 17 residues. Germline trimming cut 2 bases from V and 3 bases from J; bases unmatched to any gene: 13. CDR3 in amino acids: CASSFLGTAQVDTEAFF. DNA of the CDR3: TGCGCCAGCAGCTTTCTCGGGACAGCTCAGGTTGACACTGAAGCTTTCTTT.

The J gene is TRBJ2-7, the V gene TRBV6-1, with a weak D call TRBD2 (6 bases). The CDR3 length is 13 residues. The germline CDR1 and CDR2 sequences are MNHNS and SASEGT. Trimming stripped 6 bases from V and 5 bases from J, with 14 bases between. CDR3 bases: TGTGCCAGCAGCCCCGGGGGAGTCAACGAGCAGTACTTC. Its translation: CASSPGGVNEQYF.

The J gene is TRBJ2-2, the V gene TRBV7-3; TRBD2 matches 7 bases. The CDR3 is 15 amino acids. Losses at the gene ends were 5 bases for V and 4 bases for J; bases not matched to a gene: 7. In germline, CDR1 is SGHTA, CDR2 FQGTGA. The CDR3 coding sequence is TGTGCCAGCAGCCCCGCGGGGAGGGGCACCGGGGAGCTGTTTTTT. Residues: CASSPAGRGTGELFF.

This clone has just one count. The CDR3, as DNA: TGTGCCAGCAGTTTAGCTAGGGAGGCTCCCGAGCAGTACTTC. Its translation: CASSLAREAPEQYF. The rearrangement links TRBV28 to TRBJ2-7; the D gene is possibly TRBD2 (6 bases). V was shortened by 2 bases and J by 6 bases, with 14 bases between the two germline ends. This CDR3 region has 14 residues. Germline values: CDR1 MDHEN, CDR2 SYDVKM.

This clone turned up a few times. The chain recombines TRBV4-2 with TRBJ1-1; the D gene is possibly TRBD1 (5 bases). This CDR3 comprises 14 residues. Trimming removed 0 bases from V and 13 bases from J, with 18 bases in between. CDR1 is LGHNA, CDR2 YNFKEQ, per germline. CDR3 in amino acids: CASSQDSRNFRGFF. The CDR3 DNA sequence: TGTGCCAGCAGCCAAGATTCGAGGAATTTTAGGGGTTTCTTT.

This chain connects TRBV7-2 to TRBJ2-5; D not certain. V was clipped by 5 bases and J by 5 bases, with 12 bases between them. Germline CDR1 SGHTA, CDR2 FQGNSA. The CDR3 extends over 13 amino acids. CDR3 region: CASSPRVRETQYF. DNA of the CDR3: TGTGCCAGCAGCCCCCGGGTGCGCGAGACCCAGTACTTC.

The V and J genes are TRBV30 and TRBJ2-5; D perhaps matches TRBD2 (7 bases). The germline gives CDR1 GTSNPN, CDR2 SVGIG (reference sequence). V shed 0 bases and J shed 2 bases, with 13 bases lying between them. This CDR3 comprises 15 residues. The CDR3 bases are TGTGCCTGGAGTGTACTGGCGGGGGCGCAAGAGACCCAGTACTTC. Its translation is CAWSVLAGAQETQYF.

This sequence joins TRBV5-4 and TRBJ1-1; TRBD1 might be the D (5 bases). In germline, CDR1 is SGHNT, CDR2 YYREEE (reference sequence). The CDR3 consists of 13 residues. The germline V and J ends were trimmed by 1 base and 6 bases, with 10 bases remaining between them. CDR3 nucleotide sequence: TGTGCCAGCAGCTTGCGGGGGGTTGCTGAAGCTTTCTTT. It specifies CASSLRGVAEAFF.

The chain carries TRBV5-1 and TRBJ1-4, with D hard to call. V shed 7 bases and J shed 2 bases, with 15 bases lying between them. The CDR3 covers 15 residues. Germline-derived CDR1 and CDR2 are SGHRS and YFSETQ. CDR3 in amino acids: CASSSIAGTNEKLFF. CDR3 nucleotide sequence: TGCGCCAGCTCTAGTATTGCGGGCACTAATGAAAAACTGTTTTTT.

The V and J genes are TRBV11-2 and TRBJ2-7, with D possibly being TRBD2 (5 bases). This CDR3 has 14 amino acids. Germline V gene sequence: CDR1 SGHAT, CDR2 FQNNGV. V dropped 3 bases and J dropped 5 bases, with 14 bases sitting between them. Here the CDR3 reads CASSFGGTRDEQYV. CDR3 nucleotide sequence: TGTGCCAGCAGCTTTGGAGGTACGCGTGACGAGCAGTACGTC.

This clone showed up just a few times. The V call is TRBV27, the J call TRBJ2-7; TRBD1 matches at 9 bases. The CDR3 covers 14 residues. CDR1 is MNHEY and CDR2 is SMNVEV in the germline V gene (reference sequence). V shed 5 bases and J 3 bases; nucleotides not matched to a gene: 5. Here the CDR3 DNA reads TGTGCCAGCAGTGCCAGACAGGGGGTCTACGAGCAGTACTTC. Encoded protein: CASSARQGVYEQYF.

CDR3 protein: CASSHGNSYGYTF. CDR3 bases: TGCGCCAGCAGCCACGGCAACAGCTATGGCTACACCTTC. The chain links TRBV4-1 to TRBJ1-2; D remains ambiguous. This CDR3 has 13 residues. Trimming stripped 3 bases from V and 4 bases from J, with 9 bases between. CDR1 and CDR2 from the germline V gene are MGHRA and YSYEKL.

The chain couples TRBV11-2 to TRBJ2-3; TRBD2 might be the D (7 bases). The germline CDR1 and CDR2 sequences are SGHAT and FQNNGV. The ends were cut back, 4 bases at V and 0 bases at J, with 8 bases in the middle. The length of the CDR3 is 14 residues. The CDR3 reads CASSWGGSTDTQYF. The CDR3 region has the DNA TGTGCCAGCAGCTGGGGGGGCAGCACAGATACGCAGTATTTT.

The chain carries TRBV29-1 and TRBJ1-5; D unresolved. Germline lookup yields CDR1 SQVTM and CDR2 ANQGSEA. Trimming removed 5 bases at V and 3 bases at J, with 11 bases between. This CDR3 is built from 13 residues. As DNA, the CDR3 is TGCAGCGTTAAAGGGAGTCCCAATCAGCCCCAGCATTTT. Protein product: CSVKGSPNQPQHF. Full variable domain (remainder filled in from reference TRBV29-1 and TRBJ1-5): SAVISQKPSRDICQRGTSLTIQCQVDSQVTMMFWYRQQPGQSLTLIATANQGSEATYESGFVIDKFPISRPNLTFSTLTVSNMSPEDSSIYLCSVKGSPNQPQHFGDGTRLSIL.

The chain uses TRBV11-2 and TRBJ2-3; 14 nucleotides match TRBD2. The CDR3 is 17 residues long. V lost 5 bases and J lost 1; bases outside the gene matches: 5. From germline, CDR1 is SGHAT and CDR2 FQNNGV. The CDR3 nucleotides are TGTGCCAGCAGCATCGGGACTAGCGGGGGTGGCACAGATACGCAGTATTTT. Its protein product is CASSIGTSGGGTDTQYF.

The chain is built from TRBV2 and TRBJ2-1, with 8 positions matching TRBD1. The CDR3 consists of 15 residues. V dropped 2 bases and J dropped 11; count of bases not matched to a gene: 11. The germline V gene encodes CDR1 SNHLY and CDR2 FYNNEI. This chain's CDR3 is CASSESQGAPRQQFF. As DNA, the CDR3 is TGTGCCAGCAGTGAAAGTCAGGGGGCTCCCAGGCAGCAGTTCTTC.

The chain employs TRBV5-1 and TRBJ2-3; 8 nucleotides agree with TRBD2. Germline values: CDR1 SGHRS, CDR2 YFSETQ. This CDR3 is built from 15 residues. Germline trimming cut 2 bases from V and 6 bases from J; bases unmatched to any gene: 8. This CDR3 reads CASSFKRGGPDTQYF. Written as DNA, the CDR3 is TGCGCCAGCAGCTTCAAACGGGGGGGTCCCGATACGCAGTATTTT.